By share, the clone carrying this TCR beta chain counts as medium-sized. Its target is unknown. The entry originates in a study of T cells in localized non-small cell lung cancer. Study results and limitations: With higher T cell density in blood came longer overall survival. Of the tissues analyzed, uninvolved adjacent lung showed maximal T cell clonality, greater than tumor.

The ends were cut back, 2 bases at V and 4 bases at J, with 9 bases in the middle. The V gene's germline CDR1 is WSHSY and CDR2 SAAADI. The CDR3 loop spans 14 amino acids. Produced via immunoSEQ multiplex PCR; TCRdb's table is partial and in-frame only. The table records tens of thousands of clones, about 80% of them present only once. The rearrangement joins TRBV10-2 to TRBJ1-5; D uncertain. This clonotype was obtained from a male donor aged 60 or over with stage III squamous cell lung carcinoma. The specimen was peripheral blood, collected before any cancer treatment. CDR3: CASSEAGANQPQHF. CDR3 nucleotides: TGCGCCAGCAGTGAGGCCGGAGCGAATCAGCCCCAGCATTTT.